The 5 T cell receptor beta chains below were found in one sample sequenced in a study of early T cells in non-severe SARS-CoV-2 infection. TCRdb called the 5' RACE reads again in MiXCR, with one record for every CDR3 protein. The sample has about 71,000 distinct CDR3 sequences, roughly 13% seen once. Sequences were obtained from whole blood. These receptors were obtained from an adult who was a healthcare worker with PCR-confirmed SARS-CoV-2 infection or an uninfected control (not recorded which).

The chain recombines TRBV20-1 with TRBJ1-2, with D perhaps matching TRBD1 (6 bases). CDR3 length: 14 amino acids. Germline values: CDR1 DFQATT, CDR2 SNEGSKA (reference sequence). This CDR3 is CRAPGGALPYGYTF. CDR3 coding DNA: TGCAGGGCCCCGGGGGGGGCGCTGCCCTATGGCTACACCTTC.

The V call is TRBV2, the J call TRBJ2-1, with 10 bases fitting TRBD2. Trimming cost V 5 bases and J 3 bases; bases outside gene matches: 7. CDR1 and CDR2 (germline): SNHLY, FYNNEI. The CDR3 runs 16 residues. The CDR3 nucleotides are TGTGCCAGCAGTCGAACCGGGACTAGCGACTACAATGAGCAGTTCTTC. Amino acids: CASSRTGTSDYNEQFF. Looking up the rest from reference TRBV2 and TRBJ2-1 gives the full variable domain: EPEVTQTPSHQVTQMGQEVILRCVPISNHLYFYWYRQILGQKVEFLVSFYNNEISEKSEIFDDQFSVERPDGSNFTLKIRSTKLEDSAMYFCASSRTGTSDYNEQFFGPGTRLTVL.

The chain has TRBV5-4 and TRBJ1-2; no definite D call. CDR3 length: 15 residues. The V and J ends lost 4 bases and 1 base respectively, with 14 bases between them. CDR1 is SGHNT, CDR2 YYREEE, per germline (reference sequence). The CDR3 DNA follows: TGTGCCAGCAGCCCCGCTGAGGGCATTAACTATGGCTACACCTTC. Translated, it gives CASSPAEGINYGYTF.

This clonotype was counted a few times. The chain has TRBV20-1 and TRBJ2-1; 10 nucleotides align to TRBD1. V shed 2 bases, J shed 5 bases, and the junction held 9 bases outside the gene matches. The germline V gene encodes CDR1 DFQATT and CDR2 SNEGSKA (reference sequence). The CDR3 is made up of 16 amino acids. In nucleotides, the CDR3 is TGCAGTGCTAGACCATCGGACGGGACAGGGGACAATGAGCAGTTCTTC. It specifies CSARPSDGTGDNEQFF.

This clonotype was seen more than once but under ten times. The CDR3 region is CSVEAARTGGYEQYF. The CDR3 nucleotides are TGCAGCGTTGAAGCAGCGAGGACAGGGGGCTACGAGCAGTACTTC. The chain joins TRBV29-1 to TRBJ2-7, with 10 bases aligning to TRBD1. V lost 1 base, J lost 3 bases, and 6 bases stayed unmatched. CDR1 is SQVTM and CDR2 is ANQGSEA in the germline V gene. The CDR3 loop spans 15 amino acids.